This TCR beta chain appears in the sequencing data of a study of PD-L1 blockade in urothelial cancer. V shed 5 bases and J shed 3 bases, with 19 bases lying between them. The CDR3 is 16 residues long. Germline lookup yields CDR1 SGHTA and CDR2 FQGNSA. Each PCR contained spiked-in synthetic TCR analog templates. Sequencing used immunoSEQ multiplex PCR; TCRdb keeps in-frame clones, though not all of them. The sample holds about 88,000 clones; 85% to 95% are singletons and the top ten take around 10%. Sequenced here: PBMCs, sampled around atezolizumab (anti-PD-L1) treatment. The gene calls are TRBV7-2 and TRBJ2-5, with D possibly being TRBD2 (5 bases). The receptor comes from a man between 60 and 75 years old with urothelial cancer. The DNA of the CDR3 is TGTGCCAGCAGCCGATACCGGACTGGATCAGAAGAGACCCAGTACTTC. Protein sequence: CASSRYRTGSEETQYF.